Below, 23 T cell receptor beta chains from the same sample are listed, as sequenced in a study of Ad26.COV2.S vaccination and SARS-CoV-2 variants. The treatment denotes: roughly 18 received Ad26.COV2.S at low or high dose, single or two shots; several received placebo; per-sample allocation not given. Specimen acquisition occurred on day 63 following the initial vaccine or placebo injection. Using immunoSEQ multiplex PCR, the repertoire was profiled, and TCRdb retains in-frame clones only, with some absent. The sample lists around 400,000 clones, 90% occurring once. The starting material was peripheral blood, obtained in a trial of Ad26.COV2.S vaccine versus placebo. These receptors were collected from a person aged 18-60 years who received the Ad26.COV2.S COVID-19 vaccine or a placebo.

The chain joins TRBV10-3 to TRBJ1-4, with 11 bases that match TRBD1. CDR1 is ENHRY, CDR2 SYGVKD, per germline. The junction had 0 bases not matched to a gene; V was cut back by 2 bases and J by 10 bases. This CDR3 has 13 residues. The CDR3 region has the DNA TGTGCCATCAGTGAGGGGACAGGGGGAAAACTGTTTTTT. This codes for CAISEGTGGKLFF.

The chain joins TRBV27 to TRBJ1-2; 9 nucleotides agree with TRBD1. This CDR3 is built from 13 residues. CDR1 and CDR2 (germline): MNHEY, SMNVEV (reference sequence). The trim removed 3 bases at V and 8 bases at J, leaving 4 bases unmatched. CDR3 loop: CASSFGTGFGYTF. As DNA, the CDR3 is TGTGCCAGCAGTTTTGGGACAGGGTTCGGCTACACCTTC.

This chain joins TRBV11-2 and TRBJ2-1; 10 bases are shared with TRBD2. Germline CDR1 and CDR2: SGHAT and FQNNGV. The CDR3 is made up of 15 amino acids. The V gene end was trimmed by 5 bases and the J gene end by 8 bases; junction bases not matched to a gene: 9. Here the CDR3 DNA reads TGTGCCAGCAGCCTTCTAGCGGGAGTCAATTATGAGCAGTTCTTC. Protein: CASSLLAGVNYEQFF.

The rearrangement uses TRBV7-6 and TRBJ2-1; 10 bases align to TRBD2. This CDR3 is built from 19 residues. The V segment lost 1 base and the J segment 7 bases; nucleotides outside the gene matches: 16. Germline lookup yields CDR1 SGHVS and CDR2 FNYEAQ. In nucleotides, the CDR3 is TGTGCCAGCAGCTTAGTTGTTTTCGGGCTAGCGGGAGAAGGAAATGAGCAGTTCTTC. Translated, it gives CASSLVVFGLAGEGNEQFF.

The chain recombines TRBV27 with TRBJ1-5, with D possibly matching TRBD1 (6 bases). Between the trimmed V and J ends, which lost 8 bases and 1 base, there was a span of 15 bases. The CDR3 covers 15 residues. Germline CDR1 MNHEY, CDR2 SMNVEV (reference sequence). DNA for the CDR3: TGTGCCAGCCTATTTGGGGGCGGAAGCAATCAGCCCCAGCATTTT. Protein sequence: CASLFGGGSNQPQHF.

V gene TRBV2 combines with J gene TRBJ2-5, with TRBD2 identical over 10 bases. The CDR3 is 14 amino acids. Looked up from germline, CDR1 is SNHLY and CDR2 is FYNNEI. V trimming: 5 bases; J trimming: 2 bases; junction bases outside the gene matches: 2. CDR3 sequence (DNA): TGTGCCAGCAGTCAACTAGCGGGACAAGAGACCCAGTACTTC. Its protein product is CASSQLAGQETQYF.

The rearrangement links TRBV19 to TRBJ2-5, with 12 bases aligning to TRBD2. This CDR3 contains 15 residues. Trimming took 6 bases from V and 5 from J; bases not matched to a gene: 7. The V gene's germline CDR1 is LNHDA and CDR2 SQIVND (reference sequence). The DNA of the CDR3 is TGTGCCAGTAGGGCGACTAGCGGGAGCCCCGAGACCCAGTACTTC. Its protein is CASRATSGSPETQYF.

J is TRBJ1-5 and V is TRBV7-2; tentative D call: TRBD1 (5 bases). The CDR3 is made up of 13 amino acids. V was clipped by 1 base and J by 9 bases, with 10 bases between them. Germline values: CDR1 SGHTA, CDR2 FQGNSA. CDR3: CASSLEPGLPQHF. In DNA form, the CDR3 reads TGTGCCAGCAGCTTAGAACCAGGGTTGCCCCAGCATTTT.

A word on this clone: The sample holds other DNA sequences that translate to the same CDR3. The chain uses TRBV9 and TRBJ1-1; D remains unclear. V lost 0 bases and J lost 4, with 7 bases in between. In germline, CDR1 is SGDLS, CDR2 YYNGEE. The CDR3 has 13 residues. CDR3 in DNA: TGTGCCAGCAGCGTAGATCTAGGCACTGAAGCTTTCTTT. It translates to CASSVDLGTEAFF.

The CDR3 coding sequence is TGCGCCAGCAGTGAGCAGGCCGGGGTAGGAGGCTACGAGCAGTACTTC. This gives the protein CASSEQAGVGGYEQYF. The rearrangement uses TRBV10-2 and TRBJ2-7, with D possibly being TRBD2 (5 bases). In germline, CDR1 is WSHSY, CDR2 SAAADI. The length of the CDR3 is 16 residues. V was clipped by 2 bases and J by 3 bases, with 17 bases between them.

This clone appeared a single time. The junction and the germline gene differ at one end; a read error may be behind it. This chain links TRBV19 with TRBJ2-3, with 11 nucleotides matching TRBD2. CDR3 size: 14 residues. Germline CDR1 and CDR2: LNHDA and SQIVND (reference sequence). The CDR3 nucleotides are TGTGCCTGTAGGACTAGCGGGAGCACAGATACGCAGTATTTT. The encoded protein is CACRTSGSTDTQYF.

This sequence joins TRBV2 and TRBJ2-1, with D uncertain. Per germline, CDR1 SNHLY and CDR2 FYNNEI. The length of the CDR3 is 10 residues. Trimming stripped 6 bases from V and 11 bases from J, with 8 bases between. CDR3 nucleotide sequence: TGTGCCAGCAGCTACGGTCAGCAGTTCTTC. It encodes CASSYGQQFF.

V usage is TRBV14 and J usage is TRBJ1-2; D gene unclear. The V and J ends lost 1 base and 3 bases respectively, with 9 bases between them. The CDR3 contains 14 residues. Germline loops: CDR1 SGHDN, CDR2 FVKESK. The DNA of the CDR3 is TGTGCCAGCAGCCAAGGTCTGGATTACTATGGCTACACCTTC. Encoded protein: CASSQGLDYYGYTF. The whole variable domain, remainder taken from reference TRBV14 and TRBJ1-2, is EAGVTQFPSHSVIEKGQTVTLRCDPISGHDNLYWYRRVMGKEIKFLLHFVKESKQDESGMPNNRFLAERTGGTYSTLKVQPAELEDSGVYFCASSQGLDYYGYTFGSGTRLTVV.

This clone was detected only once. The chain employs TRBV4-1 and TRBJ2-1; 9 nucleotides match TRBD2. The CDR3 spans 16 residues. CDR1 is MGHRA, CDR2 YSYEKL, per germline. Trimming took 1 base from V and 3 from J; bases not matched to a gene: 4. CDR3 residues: CASSQVAGEGYNEQFF. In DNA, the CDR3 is TGCGCCAGCAGCCAAGTAGCGGGAGAGGGCTACAATGAGCAGTTCTTC.

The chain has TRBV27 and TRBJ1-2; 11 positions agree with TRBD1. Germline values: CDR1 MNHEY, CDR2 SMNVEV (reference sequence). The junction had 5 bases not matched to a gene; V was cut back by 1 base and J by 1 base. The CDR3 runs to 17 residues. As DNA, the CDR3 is TGTGCCAGCAGTTTATTCGGGACAGGGGGGAATAACTATGGCTACACCTTC. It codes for CASSLFGTGGNNYGYTF.

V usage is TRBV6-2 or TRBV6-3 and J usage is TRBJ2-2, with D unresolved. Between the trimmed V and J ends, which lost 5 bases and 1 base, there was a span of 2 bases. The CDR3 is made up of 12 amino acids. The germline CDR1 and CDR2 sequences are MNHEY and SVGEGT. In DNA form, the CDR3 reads TGTGCCAGCAGTCAGAACACCGGGGAGCTGTTTTTT. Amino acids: CASSQNTGELFF.

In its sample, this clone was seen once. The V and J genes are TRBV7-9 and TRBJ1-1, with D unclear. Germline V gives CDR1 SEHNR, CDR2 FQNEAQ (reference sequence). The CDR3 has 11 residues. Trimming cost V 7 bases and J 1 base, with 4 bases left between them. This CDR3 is CASKENTEAFF. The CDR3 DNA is TGTGCCAGCAAGGAGAACACTGAAGCTTTCTTT.

CDR3 DNA sequence: TGTGCCAGCTCACCGTCGGCAGGTGTATATGAGCAGTTCTTC. It encodes CASSPSAGVYEQFF. This chain uses TRBV18 with TRBJ2-1, with no clear D. This CDR3 has 14 residues. Trimming took 3 bases from V and 8 from J, leaving 14 bases between them. The germline gives CDR1 KGHSH, CDR2 LQKENI.

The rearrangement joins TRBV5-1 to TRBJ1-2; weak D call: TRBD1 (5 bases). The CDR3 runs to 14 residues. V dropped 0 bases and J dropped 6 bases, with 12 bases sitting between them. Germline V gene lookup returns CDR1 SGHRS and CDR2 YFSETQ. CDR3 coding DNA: TGCGCCAGCAGCTTGGGGCAGGGTTGGGATGGCTACACCTTC. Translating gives CASSLGQGWDGYTF. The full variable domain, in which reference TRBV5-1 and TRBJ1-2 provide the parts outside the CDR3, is KAGVTQTPRYLIKTRGQQVTLSCSPISGHRSVSWYQQTPGQGLQFLFEYFSETQRNKGNFPGRFSGRQFSNSRSEMNVSTLELGDSALYLCASSLGQGWDGYTFGSGTRLTVV.

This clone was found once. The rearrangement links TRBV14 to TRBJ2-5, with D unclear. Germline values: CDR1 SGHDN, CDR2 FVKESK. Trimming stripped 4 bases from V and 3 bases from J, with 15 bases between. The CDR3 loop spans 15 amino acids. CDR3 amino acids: CASSLAWTSKETQYF. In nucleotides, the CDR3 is TGTGCCAGCAGCCTTGCCTGGACCTCAAAAGAGACCCAGTACTTC.

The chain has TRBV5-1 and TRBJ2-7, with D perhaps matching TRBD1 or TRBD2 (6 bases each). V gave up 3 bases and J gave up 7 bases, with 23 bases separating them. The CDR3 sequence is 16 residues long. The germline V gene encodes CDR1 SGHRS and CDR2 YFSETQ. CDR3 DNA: TGCGCCAGCAGCTGGGGGCCCCGGGACTCTACCGATGAGCAGTACTTC. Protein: CASSWGPRDSTDEQYF.

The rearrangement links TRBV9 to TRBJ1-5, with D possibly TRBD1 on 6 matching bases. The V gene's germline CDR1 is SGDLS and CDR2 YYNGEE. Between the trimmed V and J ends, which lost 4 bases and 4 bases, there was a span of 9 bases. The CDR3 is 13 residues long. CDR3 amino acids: CASSRGQNQPQHF. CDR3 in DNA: TGTGCCAGCAGCCGAGGACAGAATCAGCCCCAGCATTTT.

CDR3 sequence: CASSLGLAPYTDTQYF. CDR3 bases: TGTGCCAGCAGCTTGGGGCTAGCTCCCTACACAGATACGCAGTATTTT. The rearrangement joins TRBV5-6 to TRBJ2-3, with a tentative D call TRBD2 (5 bases). CDR3 length: 16 residues. The ends were cut back, 0 bases at V and 2 bases at J, with 13 bases in the middle. Germline CDR1 is SGHDT and CDR2 is YYEEEE.